The rows below give T cell receptor beta chains drawn from one sample of a study of PD-1 blockade in mismatch repair-deficient tumors. This table comes from immunoSEQ multiplex PCR, and its TCRdb copy is limited to in-frame clones, with some not included. This table holds about 68,000 clones, 78% found once. The sample in question was peripheral blood, obtained 2 weeks after starting pembrolizumab. These receptors were taken from an adult with mismatch repair-deficient cancer. Each CDR3 is given with its conserved first and last residue. The D gene is left open where the match is weak. Expanded clones get a size class; other rows say once, few or many, or leave the size out.

>TRBJ1-3|TRBV19|NA|15|few
CASSGTASSGNTIYF
TGTGCCAGTAGTGGGACGGCCTCCTCTGGAAACACCATATATTTT
>TRBJ2-1|TRBV29-1|NA|14|NA
CSVDLISSYNEQFF
TGCAGCGTGGACCTAATTAGCTCCTACAATGAGCAGTTCTTC
>TRBJ2-4|TRBV6-1|TRBD1|13|NA
CASRPDRDNIQYF
TGTGCCAGCAGACCCGACAGGGACAACATTCAGTACTTC
>TRBJ2-3|TRBV6-1|TRBD2|15|NA
CASRGTSGFTDTQYF
TGTGCCAGCAGGGGGACTAGCGGATTCACAGATACGCAGTATTTT
>TRBJ1-3|TRBV5-1|NA|11|NA
CASSLANTIYF
TGCGCCAGCAGCTTGGCGAACACCATATATTTT
>TRBJ2-1|TRBV25-1|TRBD2|14|NA
CASTAGGNYNEQFF
TGTGCCAGCACTGCGGGAGGCAACTACAATGAGCAGTTCTTC
>TRBJ1-1|TRBV27|NA|13|NA
CASSRDGGTEAFF
TGTGCCAGCAGCCGGGACGGTGGCACTGAAGCTTTCTTT
>TRBJ1-1|TRBV5-6|NA|15|NA
CASSPVGGVGTEAFF
TGTGCCAGCAGCCCTGTAGGGGGAGTAGGCACTGAAGCTTTCTTT
>TRBJ2-2|TRBV30|TRBD2|16|NA
CAWSGRGLANTGELFF
TGTGCCTGGAGTGGAAGGGGACTAGCGAACACCGGGGAGCTGTTTTTT
>TRBJ2-7|TRBV28|TRBD2|15|NA
CASSSGASGSGEQYF
TGTGCCAGCAGTTCCGGAGCTAGCGGGAGCGGCGAGCAGTACTTC
>TRBJ1-5|TRBV27|NA|17|NA
CASRRQGMEYSNQPQHF
TGTGCCAGCAGACGCCAGGGAATGGAATATAGCAATCAGCCCCAGCATTTT
>TRBJ2-7|TRBV5-4|TRBD2|14|few
CASSYLAGVYEQYF
TGTGCCAGCAGCTATCTAGCGGGAGTCTACGAGCAGTACTTC
>TRBJ2-1|TRBV7-9|TRBD2|19|NA
CASSLVSGRALSGFNEQFF
TGTGCCAGCAGCTTAGTAAGCGGGAGGGCCCTCTCGGGATTCAATGAGCAGTTCTTC
>TRBJ2-3|TRBV9|NA|14|NA
CASSVGPSTDTQYF
TGTGCCAGCAGCGTAGGGCCTAGCACAGATACGCAGTATTTT
>TRBJ1-4|TRBV19|TRBD1|16|NA
CASSVGSGTGVEKLFF
TGTGCCAGTAGTGTTGGATCCGGGACAGGGGTTGAAAAACTGTTTTTT
>TRBJ1-2|TRBV30|TRBD1|16|NA
CAWSATGEDLITGYTF
TGTGCCTGGAGTGCGACAGGGGAAGACCTCATAACTGGCTACACCTTC
>TRBJ1-4|TRBV6-1|TRBD1|14|NA
CASSATGGGEKLFF
TGTGCCAGCAGTGCGACAGGGGGCGGCGAAAAACTGTTTTTT
>TRBJ2-7|TRBV11-2|TRBD2|17|NA
CASSLALAGDRRGEQYF
TGTGCCAGCAGCTTAGCGCTAGCGGGAGATCGACGAGGCGAGCAGTACTTC
>TRBJ2-7|TRBV5-8|NA|15|NA
CASSRSAAPSYEQYF
TGTGCCAGCAGCCGTTCAGCGGCGCCTTCCTACGAGCAGTACTTC
>TRBJ2-7|TRBV4-3|TRBD2|15|NA
CASSSGLAGTSEQYF
TGCGCCAGCAGCTCGGGACTAGCGGGAACCTCCGAGCAGTACTTC
>TRBJ1-1|TRBV5-1|NA|14|NA
CASSLSLPSTEAFF
TGCGCCAGCAGCTTGTCGTTGCCGAGCACTGAAGCTTTCTTT
>TRBJ1-1|TRBV5-1|NA|16|NA
CASSLVLTGLHTEAFF
TGCGCCAGCAGCTTGGTATTGACAGGATTACACACTGAAGCTTTCTTT
>TRBJ1-2|TRBV25-1|NA|14|NA
CASRKDLPDYGYTF
TGTGCCAGCAGAAAGGACCTACCAGACTATGGCTACACCTTC
>TRBJ2-2|TRBV18|TRBD2|16|NA
CASSQTSGRGTGELFF
TGTGCCAGCTCACAGACTAGCGGGAGAGGAACCGGGGAGCTGTTTTTT
>TRBJ2-7|TRBV9|NA|14|NA
CASSRQGPTYEQYF
TGTGCCAGCAGCCGCCAGGGACCAACCTACGAGCAGTACTTC
>TRBJ2-3|TRBV9|NA|13|NA
CASSVSGTDTQYF
TGTGCCAGCAGCGTCAGCGGCACAGATACGCAGTATTTT
>TRBJ1-1|TRBV18|NA|15|NA
CASSPRTLGNTEAFF
TGTGCCAGCTCACCGAGGACACTCGGGAACACTGAAGCTTTCTTT
>TRBJ2-7|TRBV6-1|TRBD1|13|NA
CASPGQGVYEQYF
TGTGCCAGCCCAGGACAGGGGGTGTACGAGCAGTACTTC
>TRBJ2-2|TRBV27|TRBD2|15|once
CASSFLGLAVGELFF
TGTGCCAGCAGTTTCCTAGGACTAGCAGTCGGGGAGCTGTTTTTT
>TRBJ2-2|TRBV10-3|NA|14|NA
CAIREVPDTGELFF
TGTGCCATCAGAGAGGTCCCGGACACCGGGGAGCTGTTTTTT
>TRBJ2-7|TRBV6-6|NA|13|few
CASSLQGPYEQYF
TGTGCCAGCAGTTTACAGGGACCCTACGAGCAGTACTTC
>TRBJ1-2|TRBV6-6|NA|13|NA
CASRPQGLGGYTF
TGTGCCAGCAGGCCGCAGGGTCTCGGTGGCTACACCTTC
>TRBJ1-1|TRBV14|NA|14|NA
CASSPGGGGTEAFF
TGTGCCAGCAGCCCCGGGGGGGGCGGCACTGAAGCTTTCTTT
>TRBJ2-1|TRBV7-2|TRBD1|17|NA
CASSPRDSYLSYNEQFF
TGTGCCAGCAGCCCGAGGGACAGCTACCTCTCCTACAATGAGCAGTTCTTC
>TRBJ2-1|TRBV7-8|NA|14|NA
CASRRRDGHNEQFF
TGTGCCAGCAGAAGACGGGACGGCCACAATGAGCAGTTCTTC
>TRBJ2-7|TRBV27|NA|13|few
CASSLTWGYEQYF
TGTGCCAGCAGCCTTACGTGGGGCTACGAGCAGTACTTC
>TRBJ2-5|TRBV20-1|NA|11|NA
CSARVQETQYF
TGCAGTGCTAGAGTTCAGGAGACCCAGTACTTC
>TRBJ2-1|TRBV7-9|NA|15|NA
CASSLGSGYNNEQFF
TGTGCCAGCAGCTTGGGGTCAGGGTACAACAATGAGCAGTTCTTC
>TRBJ1-5|TRBV4-1|NA|15|NA
CASSPGADSGQPQHF
TGCGCCAGCAGCCCGGGGGCCGACAGTGGTCAGCCCCAGCATTTT
>TRBJ2-2|TRBV28|NA|13|few
CASSNRELGELFF
TGTGCCAGCAGTAACAGGGAATTGGGGGAGCTGTTTTTT
>TRBJ1-1|TRBV7-6|NA|14|NA
CASSSMDGGAEAFF
TGTGCCAGCAGCTCAATGGACGGGGGGGCTGAAGCTTTCTTT
>TRBJ2-5|TRBV5-4|TRBD2|16|NA
CASSSRGGPRLETQYF
TGTGCCAGCAGCTCCCGGGGGGGGCCCCGGTTGGAGACCCAGTACTTC
>TRBJ2-1|TRBV4-1|NA|17|NA
CASSQDYGGDLGNEQFF
TGCGCCAGCAGCCAAGATTACGGGGGAGATCTCGGTAATGAGCAGTTCTTC
>TRBJ2-7|TRBV5-5|NA|13|NA
CASRIQGLYEQYF
TGTGCCAGCAGAATTCAGGGGCTATACGAGCAGTACTTC
>TRBJ2-7|TRBV5-4|TRBD2|14|few
CASSDPSGSNEQYF
TGTGCCAGCAGCGACCCTAGCGGGAGTAACGAGCAGTACTTC
>TRBJ2-3|TRBV5-8|TRBD2|17|few
CASTHGTSGRWADTQYF
TGTGCCAGCACCCACGGAACTAGCGGGAGATGGGCAGATACGCAGTATTTT
>TRBJ2-2|TRBV25-1|TRBD2|17|NA
CASSETLAGVRGGELFF
TGTGCCAGCAGTGAGACACTAGCGGGAGTCAGGGGAGGGGAGCTGTTTTTT
>TRBJ2-1|TRBV11-2|NA|15|NA
CASSSGLSSYNEQFF
TGTGCCAGCAGCTCGGGACTTAGCTCCTACAATGAGCAGTTCTTC